The 17 T cell receptor beta chains below come from one sample, sequenced in a study of blood T cell repertoires in COVID-19. Sequenced by immunoSEQ multiplex PCR; TCRdb stores in-frame clones only, minus some. The data show 160,000 or so clones, approximately 80% seen once. Sample: peripheral blood. These receptors all come from a man aged 65 to 85 who had recovered from COVID-19.

J is TRBJ2-1 and V is TRBV21-1; TRBD1 was called by the table and not checked on the DNA. TRBV21-1 is an annotated pseudogene. This CDR3 is built from 17 residues. CDR3 residues: CASSLGAGGEPYNEQFF. The CDR3 nucleotides are TGTGCCAGCAGCCTGGGGGCAGGGGGCGAACCCTACAATGAGCAGTTCTTC.

V gene TRBV5-4 combines with J gene TRBJ2-7; D might be TRBD2 (6 bases). CDR3 length: 15 amino acids. Trimming left V 0 bases short and J 2 bases short, with 12 bases between. The V gene's germline CDR1 is SGHNT and CDR2 YYREEE (reference sequence). CDR3 coding DNA: TGTGCCAGCAGCTTGGGTGGGACTTCTCCCTACGAGCAGTACTTC. Protein: CASSLGGTSPYEQYF.

This clone was recorded a few times. The chain has TRBV10-1 and TRBJ2-1; 11 nucleotides match TRBD2. Trimming cost V 3 bases and J 5 bases; bases outside gene matches: 3. The V gene's germline CDR1 is WNHNN and CDR2 SYGVQD (reference sequence). This CDR3 has 15 amino acids. The CDR3 bases are TGCGCCAGCAGTGACCCGGGACTAGCGGACAATGAGCAGTTCTTC. Translation gives CASSDPGLADNEQFF.

The chain employs TRBV4-3 and TRBJ2-5, with a weak D call TRBD1 (7 bases). Germline-derived CDR1 and CDR2 are LGHNA and YSLEER. The CDR3 is 16 residues long. V was pared by 0 bases and J by 2 bases, with 13 bases between. The CDR3: CASSQEAGGGQETQYF. CDR3 DNA sequence: TGCGCCAGCAGCCAAGAGGCAGGGGGAGGACAAGAGACCCAGTACTTC.

CDR3 in DNA: TGTGCCAGCAGTTTCGGTAGATGGAATGAGCAGTTCTTC. Translated: CASSFGRWNEQFF. The chain links TRBV12-3 or TRBV12-4 to TRBJ2-1; D is unclear. V shed 3 bases and J shed 7 bases, with 10 bases lying between them. The CDR3 is 13 residues long.

This clone was detected once. The chain combines TRBV4-2 with TRBJ1-2, with TRBD1 matching over 7 bases. The CDR3 is 16 residues long. The V gene end was trimmed by 3 bases and the J gene end by 5 bases; junction bases not matched to a gene: 12. Germline CDR1 LGHNA, CDR2 YNFKEQ. Here the CDR3 reads CASSQGTTGERYGYTF. CDR3 sequence (DNA): TGTGCCAGCAGCCAGGGTACTACAGGGGAAAGGTATGGCTACACCTTC.

The chain is built from TRBV6-5 and TRBJ1-1, with a tentative D call TRBD1 (6 bases). This CDR3 region has 14 residues. Between the trimmed V and J ends, which lost 5 bases and 0 bases, there was a span of 10 bases. Germline CDR1 is MNHEY and CDR2 is SVGAGI. CDR3 amino acids: CASSIRGMNTEAFF. DNA for the CDR3: TGTGCCAGCAGTATCAGGGGAATGAACACTGAAGCTTTCTTT.

V usage is TRBV3-1 (or the pseudogene TRBV3-2) and J usage is TRBJ2-1, with TRBD2 matching 7 bases. Germline trimming cut 3 bases from V and 10 bases from J; bases unmatched to any gene: 15. The CDR3 runs to 16 residues. Germline CDR1 and CDR2: LGHDT and YNNKEL (reference sequence). The chain's CDR3 is CASSHVKRGVIGEQFF. DNA for the CDR3: TGTGCCAGCAGCCACGTAAAGCGGGGAGTAATAGGGGAGCAGTTCTTC.

The J gene is TRBJ2-2, the V gene TRBV24-1; D possibly corresponds to TRBD2 (7 bases). CDR1 is KGHDR, CDR2 SFDVKD, per germline. V was shortened by 1 base and J by 7 bases, with 18 bases between the two germline ends. CDR3 length: 17 amino acids. The CDR3 nucleotides are TGTGCCACCAGTGATTTTCGGACAGACCGCGGGGGCGGGGAGCTGTTTTTT. It translates to CATSDFRTDRGGGELFF.

This clone has only one observation. V usage is TRBV29-1 and J usage is TRBJ2-7; TRBD2 aligns across 8 bases. The CDR3 totals 13 residues. Germline assignment: CDR1 SQVTM and CDR2 ANQGSEA. Losses at the gene ends were 6 bases for V and 1 base for J; bases not matched to a gene: 5. The CDR3 reads CSVRSGRSYEQYF. The CDR3 bases are TGCAGCGTCCGGAGCGGGAGATCCTACGAGCAGTACTTC.

This chain links TRBV10-3 with TRBJ1-3; TRBD1 is a possible D gene (6 bases). Germline assignment: CDR1 ENHRY and CDR2 SYGVKD. The V end lost 6 bases, the J end lost 4 bases, and 13 bases lay between the germline ends. The CDR3 is 14 residues long. CDR3 amino acids: CAIRPTGYGNTIYF. Written as DNA, the CDR3 is TGTGCCATCAGGCCTACAGGGTACGGAAACACCATATATTTT.

The chain couples TRBV5-1 to TRBJ2-5; 9 bases map to TRBD1. The V gene end was trimmed by 0 bases and the J gene end by 6 bases; junction bases not matched to a gene: 6. The CDR3 loop spans 15 amino acids. Per germline, CDR1 SGHRS and CDR2 YFSETQ. CDR3 sequence (DNA): TGCGCCAGCAGCTTGGGGGCACAGGGGGCCAAGACCCAGTACTTC. It encodes CASSLGAQGAKTQYF.

The chain links TRBV19 to TRBJ2-5; tentatively, D is TRBD1 (6 bases). The CDR3 totals 16 residues. Germline V gives CDR1 LNHDA, CDR2 SQIVND (reference sequence). Trimming took 4 bases from V and 5 from J, leaving 20 bases between them. The CDR3 DNA is TGTGCCAGTAGTACCCTCCTTCAGGGGCGCGGCGAGACCCAGTACTTC. Protein sequence: CASSTLLQGRGETQYF.

The CDR3 protein is CASSGVAGVPETQYF. CDR3 sequence (DNA): TGTGCCAGCAGTGGGGTAGCGGGAGTCCCCGAGACCCAGTACTTC. The V gene is TRBV25-1, the J gene TRBJ2-5, with 9 bases that match TRBD2. The CDR3 consists of 15 residues. The V gene end was trimmed by 4 bases and the J gene end by 5 bases; junction bases not matched to a gene: 8. Per germline, CDR1 MGHDK and CDR2 SYGVNS.

Notes on this clone: Given a much more abundant clone one base away, this may be a read error. The chain joins TRBV7-2 to TRBJ1-1; TRBD1 matches at 8 bases. This CDR3 is built from 13 residues. The germline V gene has CDR1 SGHTA and CDR2 FQGNSA. V was clipped by 5 bases and J by 3 bases; unmatched bases: 2. CDR3 amino acids: CASSLTGDTEAFF. The CDR3 region has the DNA TGTGCCAGCAGCCTGACAGGGGACACTGAAGCTTTCTTT.

The V call is TRBV7-3, the J call TRBJ2-1, with 7 nucleotides matching TRBD1. The CDR3 loop spans 14 amino acids. From germline, CDR1 is SGHTA and CDR2 FQGTGA. The junction had 2 bases not matched to a gene; V was cut back by 2 bases and J by 4 bases. The CDR3: CASSLGTEYNEQFF. CDR3 in DNA: TGTGCCAGCAGCTTAGGGACAGAGTACAATGAGCAGTTCTTC. Combining the CDR3 with reference TRBV7-3 and TRBJ2-1 gives the whole variable domain GAGVSQTPSNKVTEKGKYVELRCDPISGHTALYWYRQSLGQGPEFLIYFQGTGAADDSGLPNDRFFAVRPEGSVSTLKIQRTERGDSAVYLCASSLGTEYNEQFFGPGTRLTVL.

This clone was detected only once. The chain uses TRBV6-2 or TRBV6-3 and TRBJ1-1, with D unclear. The CDR3 sequence is 17 residues long. Trimming cost V 5 bases and J 3 bases, with 22 bases left between them. Germline CDR1 and CDR2: MNHEY and SVGEGT. CDR3 sequence: CASSDRTDWEKDTEAFF. The DNA of the CDR3 is TGTGCCAGCAGTGATAGGACGGACTGGGAAAAGGACACTGAAGCTTTCTTT.